This T cell receptor (beta chain) was observed in a study of TIL therapy for anti-PD-1-resistant metastatic lung cancer. CDR1 is SGHRS and CDR2 is YFSETQ in the germline V gene. J gave up 1 base and V 6 bases, and 7 bases lay outside the gene matches. The CDR3 covers 17 residues. The immunoSEQ assay was v3. Using immunoSEQ multiplex PCR, the repertoire was profiled, and TCRdb retains in-frame clones only, with some absent. This sample yields some 43,000 clones, of which less than 80% are seen a single time; about 16% belongs to the top ten. Time point described: pre-treatment sample, taken before nivolumab and TIL therapy.

This sequence was found in a man aged 70-80 years with non-small cell lung cancer. V gene TRBV5-1 combines with J gene TRBJ2-2, with 12 nucleotides matching TRBD1. This specimen was blood, taken at baseline. The CDR3 sequence is CASTSGTGGRNTGELFF. CDR3 nucleotides: TGCGCCAGCACCTCTGGGACAGGGGGCCGGAACACCGGGGAGCTGTTTTTT.